One sample yielded the 27 T cell receptor beta chains listed below, sequenced in a study of T cell responses to AZD1222 COVID-19 vaccine. The assay was immunoSEQ multiplex PCR, and TCRdb's table has in-frame clones only and misses some. Seen here are over 65,000 clones, roughly nine tenths observed once, and the top ten hold 5.3%. Sequenced here: peripheral blood, sampled 28 days after the second AZD1222 dose. The origin of the receptors is an adult who received the AZD1222 COVID-19 vaccine.

The chain joins TRBV6-5 to TRBJ2-1; no definite D call. The CDR3 is 15 residues long. Between the trimmed V and J ends, which lost 8 bases and 0 bases, there was a span of 14 bases. Per germline, CDR1 MNHEY and CDR2 SVGAGI. The CDR3 DNA reads TGTGCCAGCGCCCTTTACCAAAGCTCCTACAATGAGCAGTTCTTC. This gives the protein CASALYQSSYNEQFF.

The chain employs TRBV5-6 and TRBJ2-1, with TRBD1 matching 7 bases. The V segment lost 4 bases and the J segment 6 bases; nucleotides outside the gene matches: 7. The CDR3 covers 14 residues. Germline V CDR1 and CDR2: SGHDT, YYEEEE. The CDR3 reads CASSPGTEFNEQFF. DNA for the CDR3: TGTGCCAGCAGCCCCGGGACAGAGTTCAATGAGCAGTTCTTC.

The chain is built from TRBV6-2 or TRBV6-3 and TRBJ1-1; D is perhaps TRBD1 (5 bases). This CDR3 spans 12 amino acids. Germline V CDR1 and CDR2: MNHEY, SVGEGT. Trimming shortened V by 0 bases and J by 11 bases, and 10 bases separated the two germline ends. CDR3 bases: TGTGCCAGCAGTTACTCCTTCAGGGAGGCTTTCTTT. It is translated as CASSYSFREAFF.

This chain uses TRBV6-4 with TRBJ2-3; TRBD2 is a possible D gene (5 bases). The V gene's germline CDR1 is MRHNA and CDR2 SNTAGT. With 0 bases removed from V and 1 base from J, the gap between germline ends came to 8 bases. The CDR3 consists of 15 residues. The CDR3: CASSDSWRGTDTQYF. The CDR3 region has the DNA TGTGCCAGCAGTGACTCGTGGCGGGGCACAGATACGCAGTATTTT.

The table lists this clone with a count of one. CDR3 protein: CASSRGPAGQGGNEQYV. CDR3 DNA: TGCGCCAGCAGCCGGGGACCGGCCGGACAGGGAGGAAACGAGCAGTACGTC. The chain employs TRBV5-1 and TRBJ2-7; 8 positions match TRBD1. The J segment lost 5 bases and the V segment lost 4 bases, leaving 17 bases of the junction unmatched. Per the germline V gene, CDR1 is SGHRS and CDR2 is YFSETQ. The CDR3 runs 17 residues.

The V and J genes are TRBV4-1 and TRBJ2-4; D uncertain. The CDR3 has 13 amino acids. The germline V gene encodes CDR1 MGHRA and CDR2 YSYEKL. V was trimmed by 8 bases and J by 5 bases, leaving 13 bases between them. CDR3 sequence: CASSPGLENIQYF. CDR3 bases: TGCGCCAGCTCTCCCGGTCTGGAAAACATTCAGTACTTC.

This clone came up once. The chain uses TRBV21-1 and TRBJ2-1; the D call in the table, TRBD1, was not verified against the DNA. TRBV21-1 is flagged as a pseudogene. This CDR3 region has 15 residues. CDR3: CASSRGQGSYNEQFF. The DNA of the CDR3 is TGTGCCAGCAGCAGGGGACAGGGCTCCTACAATGAGCAGTTCTTC.

The chain carries TRBV9 and TRBJ2-7, with a possible D match to TRBD2 (6 bases). From germline, CDR1 is SGDLS and CDR2 YYNGEE. V was clipped by 0 bases and J by 3 bases, with 13 bases between them. This CDR3 spans 15 amino acids. The DNA for the CDR3 is TGTGCCAGCAGCGTAGCGGCGGGGCCCCACTACGAGCAGTACTTC. Amino acids: CASSVAAGPHYEQYF.

J is TRBJ1-5 and V is TRBV4-3; D remains unclear. CDR3 size: 15 residues. In germline, CDR1 is LGHNA, CDR2 YSLEER. Trimming removed 4 bases at V and 2 bases at J, with 12 bases between. The CDR3 loop is CASSPGRGGNQPQHF. In nucleotides, the CDR3 is TGCGCCAGCAGCCCAGGACGCGGGGGCAATCAGCCCCAGCATTTT.

The chain links TRBV6-2 or TRBV6-3 to TRBJ2-7; 10 bases map to TRBD1. Per the germline V gene, CDR1 is MNHEY and CDR2 is SVGEGT. J gave up 5 bases and V 6 bases, and 13 bases lay outside the gene matches. The CDR3 runs 16 residues. CDR3 sequence reads: CASSPSPGQGLNEQYF. The CDR3 coding sequence is TGTGCCAGCAGCCCTTCTCCGGGACAGGGGCTAAACGAGCAGTACTTC.

For this clone: One junction end disagrees with the germline gene, perhaps due to a read error. V and J are TRBV30 and TRBJ1-1; D is unresolved. Germline CDR1 is GTSNPN and CDR2 is SVGIG (reference sequence). The CDR3 totals 10 residues. The CDR3 sequence is CPFPYTEAFF. CDR3 DNA: TGCCCCTTCCCTTATACTGAAGCTTTCTTT.

This clone was counted only a few times. The chain is built from TRBV5-1 and TRBJ1-5, with TRBD1 matching over 9 bases. Germline V CDR1 and CDR2: SGHRS, YFSETQ. The CDR3 is made up of 17 amino acids. The V segment lost 4 bases and the J segment 0 bases; nucleotides outside the gene matches: 8. The CDR3 DNA sequence: TGCGCCAGCAGCAAGGGACAGGGACGAGATAGCAATCAGCCCCAGCATTTT. It codes for CASSKGQGRDSNQPQHF. The variable domain in full, completed from reference TRBV5-1 and TRBJ1-5, reads KAGVTQTPRYLIKTRGQQVTLSCSPISGHRSVSWYQQTPGQGLQFLFEYFSETQRNKGNFPGRFSGRQFSNSRSEMNVSTLELGDSALYLCASSKGQGRDSNQPQHFGDGTRLSIL.

This chain joins TRBV4-3 and TRBJ1-1; TRBD1 might be the D (6 bases). Germline-derived CDR1 and CDR2 are LGHNA and YSLEER. The CDR3 has 15 residues. Trimming removed 4 bases from V and 8 bases from J, with 20 bases in between. In nucleotides, the CDR3 is TGCGCCAGCAGCCCCACACCGGGGGGGCGGTCGGAAGCTTTCTTT. Amino acid sequence: CASSPTPGGRSEAFF.

V gene TRBV5-4 combines with J gene TRBJ1-5; D might be TRBD1 (5 bases). This CDR3 has 13 residues. With 0 bases removed from V and 7 bases from J, the gap between germline ends came to 8 bases. Per the germline V gene, CDR1 is SGHNT and CDR2 is YYREEE (reference sequence). CDR3 bases: TGTGCCAGCAGCTTGGGAAGGGACCAGCCCCAGCATTTT. It is translated as CASSLGRDQPQHF. The variable domain in full, with the rest retrieved from reference TRBV5-4 and TRBJ1-5, is ETGVTQSPTHLIKTRGQQVTLRCSSQSGHNTVSWYQQALGQGPQFIFQYYREEENGRGNFPPRFSGLQFPNYSSELNVNALELDDSALYLCASSLGRDQPQHFGDGTRLSIL.

The V gene is TRBV30, the J gene TRBJ2-3; no firm D call. V lost 3 bases, J lost 9 bases, and 10 bases lay in between. CDR1 GTSNPN and CDR2 SVGIG come from the germline V gene (reference sequence). This CDR3 region has 11 residues. The CDR3, as DNA: TGTGCCTGGAGCGAAGGTCGGACGCAGTATTTT. Translating gives CAWSEGRTQYF.

This clone was counted a few times. The chain carries TRBV10-2 and TRBJ1-5, with D hard to call. V gave up 2 bases and J gave up 0 bases, with 8 bases separating them. CDR1 and CDR2 (germline): WSHSY, SAAADI. The CDR3 sequence is 15 residues long. Here the CDR3 reads CASSEVTLSNQPQHF. CDR3 sequence (DNA): TGCGCCAGCAGTGAGGTCACCCTTAGCAATCAGCCCCAGCATTTT.

V and J are TRBV2 and TRBJ2-1; D is perhaps TRBD1 or TRBD2 (6 bases each). This CDR3 is 14 amino acids long. V lost 6 bases, J lost 2 bases, and 11 bases lay in between. The germline gives CDR1 SNHLY, CDR2 FYNNEI. CDR3 amino acids: CASSRGPTYNEQFF. The CDR3 nucleotides are TGTGCCAGCAGCCGGGGGCCCACCTACAATGAGCAGTTCTTC.

This clone was counted a few times. DNA for the CDR3: TGTGCCAGCAGCCCAACCGGGACAGGGGAGCCCATAGGTGGCTACACCTTC. Translated, it gives CASSPTGTGEPIGGYTF. The chain combines TRBV5-4 with TRBJ1-2; TRBD1 matches 10 bases. Germline V gene sequence: CDR1 SGHNT, CDR2 YYREEE (reference sequence). This CDR3 contains 17 residues. V shed 4 bases and J 7 bases; nucleotides not matched to a gene: 16.

The V gene is TRBV3-1 (or the pseudogene TRBV3-2), the J gene TRBJ1-4, with unresolved D. Trimming pared 4 bases from V and 3 bases from J, leaving 9 bases between. CDR1 LGHDT and CDR2 YNNKEL come from the germline V gene (reference sequence). The CDR3 covers 14 residues. This chain's CDR3 is CASSLLTANEKLFF. CDR3 sequence (DNA): TGTGCCAGCAGCCTATTAACAGCTAATGAAAAACTGTTTTTT.

The V and J genes are TRBV10-3 and TRBJ1-2; maybe TRBD1 (6 bases). CDR3 size: 14 residues. CDR1 and CDR2 from the germline V gene are ENHRY and SYGVKD. Trimming took off 4 bases at V and 6 bases at J, with 15 bases between the two ends. The CDR3 is CAISGGAVIDGYTF. In nucleotides, the CDR3 is TGTGCCATCAGTGGGGGGGCGGTGATAGATGGCTACACCTTC.

J is TRBJ2-1 and V is TRBV4-3; TRBD2 aligns across 14 bases. The V segment lost 6 bases and the J segment 10 bases; nucleotides outside the gene matches: 11. The CDR3 contains 16 residues. Germline V gives CDR1 LGHNA, CDR2 YSLEER. CDR3 sequence (DNA): TGCGCCAGCAGTGTCGAATGGACTAGCGGGGGGAACGAGCAGTTCTTC. Residues: CASSVEWTSGGNEQFF.

This clone was recorded a few times. The CDR3 coding sequence is TGTGCCAGCAGCCTAAGGACAGGGAGTGATGAAAAACTGTTTTTT. Translated: CASSLRTGSDEKLFF. The chain employs TRBV7-9 and TRBJ1-4; 8 nucleotides line up with TRBD1. The length of the CDR3 is 15 residues. Unmatched junction bases numbered 8, after V lost 5 bases and J lost 6 bases. CDR1 and CDR2 (germline): SEHNR, FQNEAQ (reference sequence).

The CDR3 region has the DNA TGTGCCTGGAACCGGGGAAACAATCAGCCCCAGCATTTT. Protein product: CAWNRGNNQPQHF. V is TRBV30 and J is TRBJ1-5, with D uncertain. The CDR3 contains 13 residues. V lost 4 bases and J 3 bases, leaving 10 bases between the germline ends. Looked up from germline, CDR1 is GTSNPN and CDR2 is SVGIG (reference sequence).

CDR3 sequence: CASSSKTGGYTF. DNA for the CDR3: TGTGCCAGTAGTTCTAAGACAGGAGGCTACACCTTC. This chain uses TRBV19 with TRBJ1-2; perhaps TRBD1 as D (6 bases). The V gene's germline CDR1 is LNHDA and CDR2 SQIVND (reference sequence). The V end was cut by 5 bases, the J end by 8 bases, with 12 bases between. The CDR3 has 12 residues.

The chain uses TRBV19 and TRBJ1-5; the match to TRBD1 covers 7 bases. This CDR3 is 15 amino acids long. V dropped 6 bases and J dropped 4; count of bases not matched to a gene: 9. Per the germline V gene, CDR1 is LNHDA and CDR2 is SQIVND (reference sequence). In DNA form, the CDR3 reads TGTGCCAGTAGAGCCCGACAGGGTGGAAATCAGCCCCAGCATTTT. Its protein is CASRARQGGNQPQHF.

Written as DNA, the CDR3 is TGTGCCAGTAGTATTCGACGGACGAACACTGAAGCTTTCTTT. It specifies CASSIRRTNTEAFF. J is TRBJ1-1 and V is TRBV19; D not certain. CDR3 length: 14 residues. CDR1 LNHDA and CDR2 SQIVND come from the germline V gene (reference sequence). The germline V and J ends were trimmed by 3 bases and 1 base, with 9 bases remaining between them.

The chain couples TRBV7-3 to TRBJ2-1, with D possibly matching TRBD2 (7 bases). Germline lookup yields CDR1 SGHTA and CDR2 FQGTGA. The CDR3 has 19 residues. Deletions cut 1 base from V and 0 bases from J, with 19 bases between. Written as DNA, the CDR3 is TGTGCCAGCAGCTTAAGTTTTTGGGGGAGGGGGAGCTCCTACAATGAGCAGTTCTTC. Amino acids: CASSLSFWGRGSSYNEQFF.